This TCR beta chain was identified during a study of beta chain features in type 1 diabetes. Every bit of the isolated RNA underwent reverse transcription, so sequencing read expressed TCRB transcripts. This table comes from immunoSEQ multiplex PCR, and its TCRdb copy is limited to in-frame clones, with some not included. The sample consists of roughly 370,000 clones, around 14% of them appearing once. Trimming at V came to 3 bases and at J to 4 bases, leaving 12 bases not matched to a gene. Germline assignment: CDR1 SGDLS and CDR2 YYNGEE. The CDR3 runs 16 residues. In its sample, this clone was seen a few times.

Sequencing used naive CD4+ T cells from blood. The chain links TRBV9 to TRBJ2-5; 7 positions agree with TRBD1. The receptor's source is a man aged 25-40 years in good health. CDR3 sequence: CASSEYPGQQRETQYF. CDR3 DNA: TGTGCCAGCAGCGAATATCCGGGACAGCAAAGAGAGACCCAGTACTTC.